A single sample gave rise to the 20 T cell receptor beta chains below, sequenced in a study of cytomegalovirus exposure and HLA in healthy donors (dated by TCRdb to 2016 to 2017). Preparation of the library involved the immunoSEQ multiplex PCR assay. The table comes from immuneACCESS by way of TCRdb, which keeps in-frame sequences with V and J called. Part of the clones is missing from these tables; in studies checked, under half for an unresolved V gene and the rest for unknown reasons. This sample lists about 330,000 clones; around 87% were detected once. Of the sample, approximately 1.1% is held by the ten largest clones. The sequencing input was PBMCs. Every receptor here comes from a woman in her 30s in good health and CMV-seropositive.

V gene TRBV28 combines with J gene TRBJ2-2; 9 nucleotides match TRBD1. V was pared by 6 bases and J by 7 bases, with 9 bases of the junction left unmatched. This CDR3 region has 15 residues. Germline V lookup: CDR1 MDHEN, CDR2 SYDVKM. The CDR3 region has the DNA TGTGCCAGCAGATTCGGGACAGGGTGGATCGGGGAGCTGTTTTTT. It is translated as CASRFGTGWIGELFF.

V usage is TRBV30 and J usage is TRBJ2-5; 9 positions agree with TRBD1. The CDR3 is 15 amino acids. Losses at the gene ends were 5 bases for V and 5 bases for J; bases not matched to a gene: 12. Germline V lookup: CDR1 GTSNPN, CDR2 SVGIG (reference sequence). The CDR3 DNA reads TGTGCCTGGGCACCTCAACAGGGGGCTAGGGAGACCCAGTACTTC. This encodes CAWAPQQGARETQYF.

The chain uses TRBV5-1 and TRBJ1-1; TRBD1 might be the D (6 bases). This CDR3 has 14 residues. Trimming removed 0 bases from V and 0 bases from J, with 6 bases in between. In germline, CDR1 is SGHRS, CDR2 YFSETQ. The CDR3 bases are TGCGCCAGCAGCTTGGAGGGGGTGAACACTGAAGCTTTCTTT. It is translated as CASSLEGVNTEAFF.

V gene TRBV7-2 combines with J gene TRBJ2-7; no firm D call. The CDR3 runs 14 residues. Germline CDR1 and CDR2: SGHTA and FQGNSA. The V end was cut by 1 base, the J end by 6 bases, with 13 bases between. As DNA, the CDR3 is TGTGCCAGCAGCTTAGATCTCGGGCAGTTCGAGCAGTACTTC. It translates to CASSLDLGQFEQYF.

This CDR3 is CASSVGPWGAGETQYF. The CDR3, as DNA: TGTGCCAGCAGCGTAGGTCCTTGGGGGGCCGGGGAGACCCAGTACTTC. This sequence joins TRBV9 and TRBJ2-5; either TRBD1 or TRBD2 may supply D (6 bases each). This CDR3 contains 16 residues. CDR1 is SGDLS and CDR2 is YYNGEE in the germline V gene. The V end was cut by 0 bases, the J end by 5 bases, with 17 bases between.

V is TRBV5-4 and J is TRBJ2-7, with D tentatively TRBD1 (5 bases). From germline, CDR1 is SGHNT and CDR2 YYREEE (reference sequence). CDR3 length: 15 residues. V dropped 0 bases and J dropped 2 bases, with 12 bases sitting between them. The CDR3 bases are TGTGCCAGCAGCTTGGGGCAGGGCTTACCCTACGAGCAGTACTTC. Protein product: CASSLGQGLPYEQYF.

This clone has only one observation. This chain uses TRBV6-1 with TRBJ2-5, with 12 bases that match TRBD2. With 4 bases clipped from V and 5 bases from J, the junction kept 5 bases outside the gene matches. The germline CDR1 and CDR2 sequences are MNHNS and SASEGT. The CDR3 loop spans 15 amino acids. CDR3 amino acids: CASSGTSGISETQYF. The CDR3, as DNA: TGTGCCAGCAGTGGGACTAGCGGGATATCGGAGACCCAGTACTTC.

The chain links TRBV7-9 to TRBJ2-2, with TRBD1 matching 9 bases. This CDR3 contains 15 residues. Per germline, CDR1 SEHNR and CDR2 FQNEAQ (reference sequence). Trimming took 6 bases from V and 7 from J; bases not matched to a gene: 9. As DNA, the CDR3 is TGTGCCAGCAGTCCTACAGGGGGCGTTGGCGGGGAGCTGTTTTTT. Its translation: CASSPTGGVGGELFF.

This rearrangement joins TRBV6-5 to TRBJ2-1; TRBD1 matches at 11 bases. The length of the CDR3 is 14 residues. Germline V gene lookup returns CDR1 MNHEY and CDR2 SVGAGI. Trimming removed 6 bases from V and 5 bases from J; junction bases left unmatched: 3. As DNA, the CDR3 is TGTGCCAGCAGGGGACAGGGGGAAAACAATGAGCAGTTCTTC. Translating it yields CASRGQGENNEQFF.

The genes are TRBV5-1 and TRBJ2-7; D remains ambiguous. CDR3 size: 13 residues. Germline CDR1 and CDR2: SGHRS and YFSETQ. Between the trimmed V and J ends, which lost 0 bases and 2 bases, there was a span of 6 bases. For the CDR3, the DNA is TGCGCCAGCAGCTTGGAGTCAGCCTACGAGCAGTACTTC. This translates into CASSLESAYEQYF. The whole variable domain, remainder taken from reference TRBV5-1 and TRBJ2-7, is KAGVTQTPRYLIKTRGQQVTLSCSPISGHRSVSWYQQTPGQGLQFLFEYFSETQRNKGNFPGRFSGRQFSNSRSEMNVSTLELGDSALYLCASSLESAYEQYFGPGTRLTVT.

This rearrangement joins TRBV29-1 to TRBJ2-5; D not resolved. V lost 7 bases and J lost 2, with 11 bases in between. Looked up from germline, CDR1 is SQVTM and CDR2 is ANQGSEA. This CDR3 has 12 residues. The CDR3 region has the DNA TGCAGCGAACGGACGTCTCAAGAGACCCAGTACTTC. As protein: CSERTSQETQYF.

The rearrangement links TRBV27 to TRBJ2-1; 9 bases agree with TRBD2. This CDR3 is 18 amino acids long. The germline CDR1 and CDR2 sequences are MNHEY and SMNVEV (reference sequence). V trimming: 2 bases; J trimming: 1 base; junction bases outside the gene matches: 9. The CDR3 sequence: CASSLIWREGRSYNEQFF. As DNA, the CDR3 is TGTGCCAGCAGTTTAATTTGGCGGGAGGGAAGATCCTACAATGAGCAGTTCTTC.

V usage is TRBV7-2 and J usage is TRBJ1-3; D is uncertain. The length of the CDR3 is 12 residues. Germline loops: CDR1 SGHTA, CDR2 FQGNSA. With 6 bases removed from V and 4 bases from J, the gap between germline ends came to 7 bases. This CDR3 reads CASSPKGNTIYF. The DNA for the CDR3 is TGTGCCAGCAGTCCGAAGGGAAACACCATATATTTT.

The J gene is TRBJ1-2, the V gene TRBV28, with D perhaps TRBD1 (6 bases). Between the trimmed V and J ends, which lost 4 bases and 8 bases, there was a span of 17 bases. Germline CDR1 MDHEN, CDR2 SYDVKM. This CDR3 is 14 amino acids long. The CDR3 bases are TGTGCCAGCAGTTCCAGGGGTAATTGGGACGGCTACACCTTC. It yields the protein CASSSRGNWDGYTF.

V usage is TRBV9 and J usage is TRBJ2-2, with D tentatively TRBD2 (6 bases). The CDR3 spans 17 residues. Per the germline V gene, CDR1 is SGDLS and CDR2 is YYNGEE. V lost 0 bases to trimming and J lost 0 bases, with 12 bases between them. The CDR3 loop reads CASSVVQAGSNTGELFF. CDR3 nucleotides: TGTGCCAGCAGCGTAGTTCAAGCGGGTTCGAACACCGGGGAGCTGTTTTTT. Supplemented by reference TRBV9 and TRBJ2-2, the full variable domain reads DSGVTQTPKHLITATGQRVTLRCSPRSGDLSVYWYQQSLDQGLQFLIQYYNGEERAKGNILERFSAQQFPDLHSELNLSSLELGDSALYFCASSVVQAGSNTGELFFGEGSRLTVL.

V usage is TRBV9 and J usage is TRBJ1-2, with D uncertain. With 4 bases removed from V and 8 bases from J, the gap between germline ends came to 12 bases. The length of the CDR3 is 12 residues. Germline V gives CDR1 SGDLS, CDR2 YYNGEE. The CDR3 DNA reads TGTGCCAGCAGCCCCCTTGAGGAGGGCTACACCTTC. Amino acids: CASSPLEEGYTF.

The CDR3 DNA follows: TGTGCCAGCAGTTACTCGATTTCCGACCTACCCTACGAGCAGTACTTC. Its protein is CASSYSISDLPYEQYF. This chain joins TRBV6-5 and TRBJ2-7; D call uncertain. The CDR3 covers 16 residues. The germline CDR1 and CDR2 sequences are MNHEY and SVGAGI. Trimming took 0 bases from V and 2 from J, leaving 14 bases between them.

The chain uses TRBV9 and TRBJ2-5, with D possibly being TRBD1 (6 bases). Trimming took 1 base from V and 5 from J, leaving 9 bases between them. The CDR3 runs 13 residues. Germline assignment: CDR1 SGDLS and CDR2 YYNGEE. The CDR3: CASSVNQGETQYF. The CDR3 nucleotides are TGTGCCAGCAGCGTAAATCAGGGGGAGACCCAGTACTTC.

The chain has TRBV4-2 and TRBJ2-7, with a tentative D call TRBD1 (6 bases). Germline V gives CDR1 LGHNA, CDR2 YNFKEQ. The CDR3 is made up of 16 amino acids. V was shortened by 0 bases and J by 1 base, with 13 bases between the two germline ends. CDR3 nucleotides: TGTGCCAGCAGCCAAGATCTAACAGGGATATCCTACGAGCAGTACTTC. Translating it yields CASSQDLTGISYEQYF.

The chain uses TRBV28 and TRBJ2-7; TRBD1 is a possible D gene (7 bases). Germline V CDR1 and CDR2: MDHEN, SYDVKM. Trimming removed 6 bases at V and 6 bases at J, with 18 bases between. CDR3 size: 14 residues. For the CDR3, the DNA is TGTGCCAGCAGCTCAGGGGGGACTCAACGCGAGCAGTACTTC. It codes for CASSSGGTQREQYF.